The 31 T cell receptor beta chains listed next were all sequenced from one sample in a study of regulatory T cells in long-lasting Graves disease. Time point noted: newly diagnosed GD, antithyroid drugs for less than 3 months. PBMC-derived RNA was used for the TCR library. The authors built TCR beta libraries using iRepertoire HTBI primers and Arm-PCR of CDR3 regions. One entry per CDR3 protein, called by TCRdb with MiXCR from the multiplex PCR reads. The data show a few hundred thousand distinct CDR3 sequences, around 15% seen once. This sample also belongs to another study, concerning T cells in Graves' hyperthyroidism and ophthalmopathy.

Here the sequenced sample was peripheral blood mononuclear cells (PBMCs), taken at new diagnosis, from a patient treated with antithyroid drugs. The origin of the receptors is a woman under 30 with Graves disease.

V and J are TRBV12-3 or TRBV12-4 and TRBJ2-3; 11 nucleotides match TRBD2. There are 17 residues in the CDR3. Trimming took 2 bases from V and 0 from J; bases not matched to a gene: 4. In DNA, the CDR3 is TGTGCCAGCAGTTTATGGACTAGCGGGTCTAGCACAGATACGCAGTATTTT. Translated: CASSLWTSGSSTDTQYF.

This clonotype has ten or more counts. V gene TRBV7-9 combines with J gene TRBJ1-1; 8 bases align to TRBD1. CDR3 length equals 16 residues. CDR1 is SEHNR, CDR2 FQNEAQ, per germline (reference sequence). V was pared by 11 bases and J by 7 bases, with 21 bases of the junction left unmatched. For the CDR3, the DNA is TGTGCCTGCCACACAGGGGGAAAGGTTTGGGGGGATGAAGCTTTCTTT. Amino acid sequence: CACHTGGKVWGDEAFF.

The table lists this clonotype with many counts. The V call is TRBV2, the J call TRBJ1-5; 12 bases align to TRBD1. Per germline, CDR1 SNHLY and CDR2 FYNNEI. The CDR3 contains 18 residues. Trimming at V came to 2 bases and at J to 3 bases, leaving 8 bases not matched to a gene. The CDR3 sequence: CASSEWDRGRSANQPQHF. The CDR3 nucleotides read TGTGCCAGCAGTGAATGGGACAGGGGGCGCTCGGCCAATCAGCCCCAGCATTTT.

The table lists this clonotype with a few counts. The rearrangement links TRBV7-9 to TRBJ2-1; D possibly uses TRBD1 or TRBD2 (5 bases each). The germline V gene has CDR1 SEHNR and CDR2 FQNEAQ (reference sequence). The CDR3 is 15 amino acids. V was trimmed by 5 bases and J by 5 bases, leaving 16 bases between them. DNA for the CDR3: TGTGCCAGCAGCCGTACCCGCCGGGGCGACAATGAGCAGTTCTTC. It codes for CASSRTRRGDNEQFF.

This chain connects TRBV2 to TRBJ1-2; unclear D gene. V was trimmed by 3 bases and J by 7 bases, leaving 15 bases between them. CDR1 is SNHLY, CDR2 FYNNEI, per germline. This CDR3 contains 14 residues. The CDR3 here is CASSDVPGSSGYTF. The CDR3 nucleotides are TGTGCCAGCAGTGATGTTCCGGGGTCTTCTGGCTACACCTTC.

This clonotype was detected many times. V gene TRBV12-3 or TRBV12-4 combines with J gene TRBJ1-6, with a possible D match to TRBD1 (5 bases). CDR3 size: 15 residues. Trimming removed 6 bases from V and 4 bases from J, with 13 bases in between. CDR3 nucleotide sequence: TGTGCCAGCAGCCCGATCTCAGGGTATAATTCACCCCTCCACTTT. It specifies CASSPISGYNSPLHF.

This clonotype was picked up many times. The CDR3 nucleotides read TGCGCCAGCAGCTTGGCTAGTTCTAGGGATACGCAGTATTTT. It codes for CASSLASSRDTQYF. This sequence joins TRBV5-1 and TRBJ2-3; D is unresolved. Germline V gene data show CDR1 as SGHRS and CDR2 as YFSETQ. V lost 0 bases, J lost 6 bases, and 11 bases lay in between. This CDR3 is built from 14 residues.

The chain carries TRBV9 and TRBJ1-1, with D possibly TRBD1 on 5 matching bases. V lost 3 bases and J 5 bases, leaving 17 bases between the germline ends. The germline CDR1 and CDR2 sequences are SGDLS and YYNGEE. CDR3 length equals 15 residues. CDR3 DNA: TGTGCCAGCAGCGGTAGAGGAGGGGTGGGGACTGAAGCTTTCTTT. Translating it yields CASSGRGGVGTEAFF.

The chain has TRBV6-5 and TRBJ2-1; the D gene is possibly TRBD2 (6 bases). The CDR3 spans 14 residues. The V gene's germline CDR1 is MNHEY and CDR2 SVGAGI. The ends were cut back, 1 base at V and 15 bases at J, with 19 bases in the middle. The CDR3 sequence: CASSYWEGLPMGFF. CDR3 bases: TGTGCCAGCAGTTACTGGGAAGGACTACCTATGGGGTTCTTC.

A remark on this clonotype: A far larger clone differs by one base, so this is likely a read error. The V and J genes are TRBV11-2 and TRBJ2-1, with D possibly matching TRBD1 (6 bases). Germline V gene sequence: CDR1 SGHAT, CDR2 FQNNGV. This CDR3 comprises 14 residues. The CDR3 coding sequence is TGTGCCAGCATTAGGACAGCCTCCTACAATGCGCAGTTCTTC. Amino acid sequence: CASIRTASYNAQFF.

The V gene is TRBV7-9, the J gene TRBJ1-2, with D uncertain. The CDR3 runs to 14 residues. The V gene lost 3 bases and the J gene lost 1 base, with 9 bases spanning the gap. In germline, CDR1 is SEHNR, CDR2 FQNEAQ (reference sequence). The CDR3 reads CASSFDASNYGYTF. In nucleotides, the CDR3 is TGTGCCAGCAGCTTCGATGCCAGTAACTATGGCTACACCTTC.

The CDR3 DNA follows: TGCGCCAGCAGCTTGGAGGCAGGGTCGAGCGGGGAGCTGTTTTTT. Encoded protein: CASSLEAGSSGELFF. This chain joins TRBV5-1 and TRBJ2-2; possibly TRBD1 for D (5 bases). The CDR3 sequence is 15 residues long. Germline-derived CDR1 and CDR2 are SGHRS and YFSETQ. V lost 0 bases to trimming and J lost 7 bases, with 13 bases between them.

This clonotype showed up many times. The V and J genes are TRBV6-2 or TRBV6-3 and TRBJ2-2, with D uncertain. The V end was cut by 4 bases, the J end by 8 bases, with 8 bases between. In germline, CDR1 is MNHEY, CDR2 SVGEGT. The CDR3 consists of 12 residues. CDR3 amino acids: CASSSGAGELFF. CDR3 nucleotide sequence: TGTGCCAGCAGTTCAGGCGCGGGGGAGCTGTTTTTT.

This clonotype came up many times. The rearrangement uses TRBV20-1 and TRBJ2-1; 8 nucleotides line up with TRBD2. This CDR3 is 15 amino acids long. Germline V gives CDR1 DFQATT, CDR2 SNEGSKA (reference sequence). Trimming at V came to 6 bases and at J to 0 bases, leaving 7 bases not matched to a gene. The CDR3 DNA follows: TGCAGTGCCCGGTTAGCGGGATCCTCCTACAATGAGCAGTTCTTC. Its protein product is CSARLAGSSYNEQFF.

The table lists this clonotype with many counts. The CDR3 sequence: CASKSGAAEKLFF. For the CDR3, the DNA is TGTGCCAGCAAATCAGGGGCTGCTGAAAAACTGTTTTTT. The chain joins TRBV3-1 to TRBJ1-4; TRBD1 is a possible D gene (6 bases). This CDR3 comprises 13 residues. Germline CDR1 and CDR2: LGHDT and YNNKEL (reference sequence). V was cut by 7 bases and J by 7 bases, with 13 bases left in between.

This clonotype has ten or more counts. The chain links TRBV5-1 to TRBJ2-2; D unresolved. The CDR3 is 15 amino acids. Trimming cost V 3 bases and J 6 bases, with 15 bases left between them. Germline V gene data show CDR1 as SGHRS and CDR2 as YFSETQ. The CDR3 region is CASSWTLTGSGELFF. The CDR3 DNA reads TGCGCCAGCAGCTGGACGTTGACCGGGTCCGGGGAGCTGTTTTTT.

DNA of the CDR3: TGCAGTGCTAGAGATCCCCAGCGGAGCACAGATACGCAGTATTTT. Its translation: CSARDPQRSTDTQYF. The rearrangement joins TRBV20-1 to TRBJ2-3; perhaps TRBD2 as D (5 bases). Deletions cut 0 bases from V and 0 bases from J, with 10 bases between. CDR1 and CDR2 (germline): DFQATT, SNEGSKA (reference sequence). This CDR3 spans 15 amino acids.

This clonotype was seen repeatedly, ten times or more. The chain is built from TRBV5-4 and TRBJ2-1; TRBD1 matches at 8 bases. This CDR3 region has 13 residues. Germline lookup yields CDR1 SGHNT and CDR2 YYREEE (reference sequence). V lost 3 bases, J lost 8 bases, and 4 bases stayed unmatched. DNA of the CDR3: TGTGCCAGCAGCTCGACAGGGGCAGATGAGCAGTTCTTC. As protein: CASSSTGADEQFF.

This clonotype was recorded many times. The chain combines TRBV20-1 with TRBJ1-1, with 9 bases aligning to TRBD1. V lost 4 bases to trimming and J lost 3 bases; unmatched junction nucleotides: 9. Germline assignment: CDR1 DFQATT and CDR2 SNEGSKA (reference sequence). The CDR3 is 15 amino acids. The CDR3 loop is CSAKNPQGADTEAFF. The CDR3 DNA reads TGCAGTGCTAAAAACCCACAGGGGGCGGACACTGAAGCTTTCTTT.

The chain has TRBV5-1 and TRBJ2-1, with TRBD2 matching over 9 bases. There are 13 residues in the CDR3. The trim removed 1 base at V and 9 bases at J, leaving 2 bases unmatched. The germline V gene has CDR1 SGHRS and CDR2 YFSETQ. CDR3 nucleotide sequence: TGCGCCAGCAGCTTGACAGCGGGGGGTGAGCAGTTCTTC. Amino acids: CASSLTAGGEQFF.

This clonotype was seen at least ten times. The chain is built from TRBV3-1 and TRBJ2-7, with 11 nucleotides matching TRBD2. Germline V lookup: CDR1 LGHDT, CDR2 YNNKEL (reference sequence). The J segment lost 0 bases and the V segment lost 0 bases, leaving 4 bases of the junction unmatched. CDR3 length: 17 amino acids. The CDR3 loop reads CASSQDIAGGISYEQYF. Here the CDR3 DNA reads TGTGCCAGCAGCCAAGATATAGCGGGAGGGATCTCCTACGAGCAGTACTTC.

A word on this clonotype: This likely came from a read error, as a far larger clone is one base away. V gene TRBV20-1 combines with J gene TRBJ2-1; possible D gene TRBD2, 7 bases. Germline CDR1 is DFQATT and CDR2 is SNEGSKA (reference sequence). CDR3 size: 14 residues. The V gene lost 2 bases and the J gene lost 10 bases, with 18 bases spanning the gap. The CDR3 DNA sequence: TGCAGTGCTAGACCATCGCGGGGGCCGCACGAGCAGTTCTTC. It is translated as CSARPSRGPHEQFF.

This clonotype was detected ten times or more. The chain has TRBV20-1 and TRBJ2-7; D unresolved. The V and J ends lost 3 bases and 6 bases respectively, with 12 bases between them. Germline CDR1 and CDR2: DFQATT and SNEGSKA (reference sequence). The CDR3 has 12 amino acids. Here the CDR3 reads CSAREILSEQYF. CDR3 bases: TGCAGTGCTAGGGAGATCCTCTCCGAGCAGTACTTC.

The chain has TRBV2 and TRBJ2-5; 11 bases align to TRBD1. The CDR3 runs to 13 residues. Trimming removed 7 bases from V and 5 bases from J; junction bases left unmatched: 3. Germline assignment: CDR1 SNHLY and CDR2 FYNNEI. CDR3 DNA: TGTGCCAGCAATGGACAGGGGGCCGAGACCCAGTACTTC. It is translated as CASNGQGAETQYF. The entire variable domain, with the rest obtained from reference TRBV2 and TRBJ2-5, is as follows: EPEVTQTPSHQVTQMGQEVILRCVPISNHLYFYWYRQILGQKVEFLVSFYNNEISEKSEIFDDQFSVERPDGSNFTLKIRSTKLEDSAMYFCASNGQGAETQYFGPGTRLLVL.

Many counts were recorded for this clonotype. The chain has TRBV2 and TRBJ2-2, with 9 bases identical to TRBD1. In germline, CDR1 is SNHLY, CDR2 FYNNEI. The CDR3 spans 15 residues. Unmatched junction bases numbered 3, after V lost 6 bases and J lost 1 base. The CDR3 spells CASSEGQGNTGELFF. The CDR3 nucleotides read TGTGCCAGCAGCGAGGGACAGGGGAACACCGGGGAGCTGTTTTTT.

This clonotype was detected many times. This chain connects TRBV29-1 to TRBJ1-1; D is undetermined. The V and J ends lost 4 bases and 3 bases respectively, with 15 bases between them. CDR1 and CDR2 (germline): SQVTM, ANQGSEA. The CDR3 runs to 14 residues. The CDR3 here is CSVVGSLKDTEAFF. The CDR3 nucleotides are TGCAGCGTTGTGGGCAGCCTCAAGGACACTGAAGCTTTCTTT.

This clonotype was picked up many times. V and J are TRBV18 and TRBJ2-3; weak D call: TRBD2 (5 bases). This CDR3 has 16 residues. V lost 0 bases, J lost 2 bases, and 12 bases lay in between. Germline loops: CDR1 KGHSH, CDR2 LQKENI. DNA for the CDR3: TGTGCCAGCTCACCACCAGGCGGGCGTAACACAGATACGCAGTATTTT. This sequence encodes CASSPPGGRNTDTQYF.

The V call is TRBV9, the J call TRBJ1-5, with TRBD1 identical over 8 bases. The CDR3 runs to 16 residues. In germline, CDR1 is SGDLS, CDR2 YYNGEE. After removal of 3 bases from V and 0 bases from J, the junction contained 5 bases not matched to a gene. Written as DNA, the CDR3 is TGTGCCAGCAGCGACGGACAGGGACATAGCAATCAGCCCCAGCATTTT. Its protein is CASSDGQGHSNQPQHF.

This clonotype was found a few times. The gene calls are TRBV25-1 and TRBJ1-1; D gene ambiguous. The CDR3 is 14 amino acids. The V gene's germline CDR1 is MGHDK and CDR2 SYGVNS. V was clipped by 5 bases and J by 3 bases, with 13 bases between them. The CDR3 nucleotides are TGTGCCAGCAGTTCGGGTCGACTTTACACTGAAGCTTTCTTT. This sequence encodes CASSSGRLYTEAFF.

This clonotype showed up just a few times. The rearrangement uses TRBV20-1 and TRBJ1-2; D uncertain. Germline assignment: CDR1 DFQATT and CDR2 SNEGSKA (reference sequence). This CDR3 spans 9 amino acids. V was cut by 6 bases and J by 6 bases, with 5 bases left in between. As DNA, the CDR3 is TGCAGTGCCCCAAATGGCTACACCTTC. Protein sequence: CSAPNGYTF.

A few counts support this clonotype. The gene calls are TRBV7-3 and TRBJ1-5; D remains unclear. CDR1 SGHTA and CDR2 FQGTGA come from the germline V gene. The CDR3 has 15 residues. Trimming took 4 bases from V and 5 from J, leaving 15 bases between them. In DNA form, the CDR3 reads TGTGCCAGCAGCTCACAGTGGGAGGGCGATCAGCCCCAGCATTTT. Its protein is CASSSQWEGDQPQHF.